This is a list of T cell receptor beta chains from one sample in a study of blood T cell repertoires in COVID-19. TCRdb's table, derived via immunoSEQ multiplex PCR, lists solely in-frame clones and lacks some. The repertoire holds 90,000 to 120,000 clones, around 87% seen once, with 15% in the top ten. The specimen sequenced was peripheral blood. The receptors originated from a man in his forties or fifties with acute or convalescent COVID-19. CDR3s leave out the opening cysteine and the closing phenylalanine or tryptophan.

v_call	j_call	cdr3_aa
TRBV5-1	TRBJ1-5	ASSLAPTGVGNQPQH
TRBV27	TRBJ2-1	ASSRSSTSGRDQWF
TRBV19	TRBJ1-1	ASSWGQVAF
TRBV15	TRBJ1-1	ATSRVGAATEAF
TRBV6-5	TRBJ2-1	ASSRLALYNEQF
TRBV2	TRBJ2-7	ASTPGSYEQY
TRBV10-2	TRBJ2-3	ASSEPGTPGTDTQY
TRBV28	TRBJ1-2	ASSLPGFDYGYT
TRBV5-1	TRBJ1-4	ASRGLSNEKLF
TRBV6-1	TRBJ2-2	ASSESSGRVTGELF
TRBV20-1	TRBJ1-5	SASGDSSMPQH
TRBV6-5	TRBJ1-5	ASSQSNQPQH
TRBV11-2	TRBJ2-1	ASSLGLGQKYNEQF
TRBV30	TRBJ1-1	AWTRDRANTEAF
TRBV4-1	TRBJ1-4	ASSQDDRGLNVEKLF
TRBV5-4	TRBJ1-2	ASSFGGNYGYT
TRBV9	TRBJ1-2	ASSVSPLYGYT
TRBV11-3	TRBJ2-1	ASGGRVDEQF
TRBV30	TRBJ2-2	AWNVAGSDGELF
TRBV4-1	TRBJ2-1	ASSPGLSYNEQF
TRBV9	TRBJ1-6	ASSVNPERTPLH
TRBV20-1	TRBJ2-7	SATAGAEQY
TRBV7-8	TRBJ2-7	ASSLGGTGGDEQY
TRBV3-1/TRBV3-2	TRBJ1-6	ASSRRTGANSPLH
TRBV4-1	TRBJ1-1	ASSQRENTEAF
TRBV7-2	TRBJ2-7	ASSLMGLAGVYEQY
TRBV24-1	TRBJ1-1	ATSDSRTGGSRAF
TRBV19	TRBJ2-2	ASSTSSGSVGELF
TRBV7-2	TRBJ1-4	ASSLTSSGGRELF
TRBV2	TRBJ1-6	ASSGQSSYNSPLH
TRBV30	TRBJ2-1	AWSVGAQRDEQF
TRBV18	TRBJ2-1	ASSPLGQGVGEQF
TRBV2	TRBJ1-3	ASSEGQGVGNTIY
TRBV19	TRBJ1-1	ASSPRDRGVSTEAF
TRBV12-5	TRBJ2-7	ASGIRLAGIPPYEQY
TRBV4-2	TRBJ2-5	ASSRGTRGETQY
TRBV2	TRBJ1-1	ASRGQGMNTEAF
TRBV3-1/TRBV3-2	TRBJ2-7	ASSETSGSLGEQY
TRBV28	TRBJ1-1	ASSFGGGAF
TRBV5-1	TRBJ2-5	ASSFEGGATETQY
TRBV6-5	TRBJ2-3	ASSYEWSYLADTQY
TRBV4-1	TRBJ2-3	ASRRAGSTDTQY
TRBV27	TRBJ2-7	ASSLKGQGSYEQY
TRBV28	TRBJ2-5	ASSLVGTGDQGTQY
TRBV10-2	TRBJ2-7	ASSGHPGTSGWGQY
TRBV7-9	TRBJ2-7	ASSLPGRAYEQY
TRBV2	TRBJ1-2	ASSPGQGYGYT
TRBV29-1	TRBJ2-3	SASLGGRWSTDTQY
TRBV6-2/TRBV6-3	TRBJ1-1	ASSLGQGGGTEAF
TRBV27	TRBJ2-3	ASSFTPGLVTDTQY
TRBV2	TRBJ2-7	ASSASGLAGGIYEQY
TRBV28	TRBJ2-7	ASQAGTSMYEQY
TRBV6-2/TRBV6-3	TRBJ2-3	ASSPTRSTDTQY
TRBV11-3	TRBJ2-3	ASSLVASGSIGSDTQY
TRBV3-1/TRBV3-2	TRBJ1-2	ASSQDWDRSGYT
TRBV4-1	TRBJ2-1	ASGQGSSYNEQF